A selection of T cell receptor beta chains follows, all from one sample in a study of shared T cell receptors in the human thymus. The repertoire was sequenced with immunoSEQ multiplex PCR; TCRdb's copy has only in-frame clones and lacks some. The table includes roughly 500,000 clones, about four fifths detected once. This same sample was also part of a study on human thymus T cells.

Source material: thymocytes. The source of these receptors is a boy in the first two years of life with a congenital heart defect. The CDR3 runs from the conserved cysteine through the conserved F or W. The D gene is left open where the match is weak. Size is stated for part of the rows, as once, few or many counts, or as a class when the clone is expanded.

cdr3_nt cdr3_aa v_call clone_size j_call d_call
TGTGCCTGGAGAGAAACAGGGAATCAGCCCCAGCATTTT CAWRETGNQPQHF TRBV30 - TRBJ1-5 -
TGTGCCAGCAGCCCCGGGGGGAAGGGTCGCGGCTACACCTTC CASSPGGKGRGYTF TRBV5-4 - TRBJ1-2 -
TGCAGCGTCGGGACTAGCGGGATCCCCACAGATACGCAGTATTTT CSVGTSGIPTDTQYF TRBV29-1 - TRBJ2-3 TRBD2
TGTGCCAGCAGCCAAGGGGACTATCACAATGAGCAGTTCTTC CASSQGDYHNEQFF TRBV14 - TRBJ2-1 TRBD2
TGCGCCAGCAGCCCCCTACGCGGGGGCGGCACAGATACGCAGTATTTT CASSPLRGGGTDTQYF TRBV4-3 few TRBJ2-3 -
TGTGCCAGCAGTGAATCATTTGTGACGGACTCTAGCACAGATACGCAGTATTTT CASSESFVTDSSTDTQYF TRBV25-1 - TRBJ2-3 -
TGCAGCGTTGAGGGGGGGGGCGGACAGGGGATCGGAGAGCGCACCTACGAGCAGTACTTC CSVEGGGGQGIGERTYEQYF TRBV29-1 - TRBJ2-7 TRBD1
TGTGCCAGCAGCCAATCACAGGGGCCGCACTACGAGCAGTACTTC CASSQSQGPHYEQYF TRBV4-2 few TRBJ2-7 TRBD1
TGTGCCAGCACCTTCGGACGAGCGGGGGAGCAGTACTTC CASTFGRAGEQYF TRBV9 - TRBJ2-7 TRBD2
TGCGCCAGCAGCCAGGGGTCCCGAGGGAGGCCCGACGATACGCAGTATTTT CASSQGSRGRPDDTQYF TRBV4-3 - TRBJ2-3 -
TGTGCTAGTGGTGTTAGCGGGAGGGGCTACAATGAGCAGTTCTTC CASGVSGRGYNEQFF TRBV12-5 - TRBJ2-1 TRBD2
TGTGCCAGCAGCCACCGGGACAGGGGGACAGAGACCCAGTACTTC CASSHRDRGTETQYF TRBV5-6 - TRBJ2-5 TRBD1
TGTGCCAGCAGCAGGACCGGACAGTTAAATGGCTACACCTTC CASSRTGQLNGYTF TRBV5-4 - TRBJ1-2 -